This note documents a single T cell receptor (beta chain) sequence. The clone's antigen remains unknown. Per-base quality was not reported, and no clone a single base away is much larger than it. Trimming accounts for 5 bases at V and 10 bases at J, while the number of junction bases matched to no gene is 10. The CDR1 and CDR2 encoded by the germline V gene are MNHNS and SASEGT. From cysteine to phenylalanine, the CDR3 is 15 amino acids long. The kept DNA is CDR3 alone, 45 bases in frame from the first base. This entry belongs to a study of control samples from healthy donors and cancer patients (dated by TCRdb to the early 2020s). The library came from the immunoSEQ multiplex PCR assay. TCRdb re-hosts the immuneACCESS table, in-frame sequences only. Its copies lack some clones; in the studies checked, an unresolved V gene accounts for under half of them, and the cause for the rest is not known. This sample comprises tens of thousands of clones, about 87% of them detected only once. In total, the top ten clones hold around 14% of the sample.

The rearrangement joined TRBV6-1 to TRBJ2-1; 11 central bases correspond to TRBD1. Material for sequencing was blood. The sequence was collected from a woman in her 70s in good health. The CDR3: CASSPPGQGVKEQFF. The DNA reads TGTGCCAGCAGTCCTCCGGGACAGGGGGTAAAGGAGCAGTTCTTC.